This entry concerns a single T cell receptor (beta chain). There is no known antigen for this receptor. The junction departs from germline at one end; a sequencing error may be responsible. Participants in the prospective study were enrolled through a virtual design, were aged roughly 18 to 100 years, and lived in roughly 24 United States geographic areas. In the prospective study, cohorts were assigned on the basis of participant-reported clinical history obtained from a screening survey and a study questionnaire. ImmuneRACE Cohort 3 recovered participants were defined by two consecutive negative NP/OP PCR tests, healthcare professional clearance, or symptom resolution. Mobile phlebotomists in the prospective study collected whole blood, serum and a nasopharyngeal or oropharyngeal swab from every participant. Over a roughly two-month period, participants in the prospective study had the option of providing additional blood draws and questionnaires. Blood samples from the prospective study were shipped frozen or at room temperature prior to DNA extraction.

The immunoSEQ Assay, a bias-controlled multiplex PCR, was used to amplify TCRbeta CDR3 regions from genomic DNA. The authors processed their data as follows. Within the assay, amplification of reference gene primers was used to estimate how many nucleated cells each sample contained. To quantify the absolute abundance of each unique TCRbeta CDR3 rearrangement, sequence reads were collapsed and filtered. Productive Simpson clonality was computed per sample as the square root of Simpson's diversity index over productive rearrangements. As stored in TCRdb, this immuneACCESS dataset retains in-frame rearrangements with V and J assigned. A fraction of the clones does not appear; measured against another copy, unresolved V genes explain less than half of the discrepancy, and the remainder lacks a known reason. V and J calls and clone size follow that table, whereas D and trimming were derived from the DNA. This sample comprises about 260,000 clones, around 89% of them detected only once. The top ten clonotypes cover 2.5% to 3.5% of the sample.

The record originates from a study of blood T cell repertoires in COVID-19 (TCRdb year 2020). Notes on the research overall: Collaborator samples came from the United States, Italy and Spain and covered acute and convalescent phases of COVID-19. The material from the prospective study consisted of cDNA or gDNA derived from T cells, B-cell-depleted T cells, or PBMCs. Where available, HLA class I and class II types were taken from metadata supplied by the sample provider and were not determined by assay-based typing. Subjects who had been exposed to COVID-19, were actively infected with it, or had recovered from it provided the deeply sampled blood TCRbeta repertoires that made up the dataset. Sample metadata almost always included a de-identified subject ID, COVID-19 status, age in years and sex. Samples came from the ongoing ImmuneRACE study (first 160 participants) plus 1,254 subjects from 6 global collaborators. The repertoires were released in a freely available public database meant as a resource for research on the immune response to SARS-CoV-2. What the work shows at the level of the full study, not this receptor alone: The quantity of clinical and demographic metadata differed by source and by participant and was supplied without curation.

The CDR3, cysteine through phenylalanine, is 15 amino acids long. Only CDR3 DNA remains: 45 bases, in frame from the first base. CDR1 WSHSY and CDR2 SAAADI are derived from the germline V gene. The sequenced sample consisted of PBMCs or T cells enriched from blood (not recorded which). The sequence derives from a woman in her forties or fifties who had recovered from COVID-19. The sequence is built from TRBV10-2 and TRBJ2-7; D gene: possibly TRBD2, on 5 matching bases. The nucleotide sequence reads as follows: TGCGCCAGCAATGAGGGCACTTCCTTCCAGCGCGAGCAGTACTTC. Translated, this is CASNEGTSFQREQYF.